This entry lists 4 T cell receptor beta chains sequenced from one sample in a study of naive CD8 T cells in extremely preterm neonates. No antigens are known for them. Preterm samples came from extremely preterm deliveries at about 23-28 weeks. Assay: immunoSEQ multiplex PCR; the TCRdb copy retains only in-frame clones and omits some. The sample records tens of thousands of clones, roughly 88% being singletons. Study conclusions and caveats: Preterm CDR3s were shorter than older groups', with fewer N additions and less trimming.

The sequenced sample consisted of naive CD8+ T cells from cord blood. All receptors come from a boy who was born preterm.

This chain links TRBV19 with TRBJ1-5, with TRBD1 matching over 7 bases. Germline V CDR1 and CDR2: LNHDA, SQIVND (reference sequence). J was trimmed by 1 base and V by 3 bases; bases with no gene match: 0. CDR3 length equals 14 residues. In nucleotides, the CDR3 is TGTGCCAGTAGTATCAGGGGGAGCAATCAGCCCCAGCATTTT. Translation: CASSIRGSNQPQHF.

The chain has TRBV9 and TRBJ2-7; 9 positions match TRBD2. V gave up 3 bases and J gave up 4 bases; unmatched junction bases: 8. CDR1 SGDLS and CDR2 YYNGEE come from the germline V gene. This CDR3 is 15 amino acids long. The CDR3 spells CASSGGPGLAYEQYF. CDR3 DNA: TGTGCCAGCAGCGGGGGACCGGGACTAGCTTACGAGCAGTACTTC. The complete variable domain, with remaining parts taken from reference TRBV9 and TRBJ2-7, reads DSGVTQTPKHLITATGQRVTLRCSPRSGDLSVYWYQQSLDQGLQFLIQYYNGEERAKGNILERFSAQQFPDLHSELNLSSLELGDSALYFCASSGGPGLAYEQYFGPGTRLTVT.

The chain couples TRBV10-3 to TRBJ2-7, with TRBD1 as a possible D gene (6 bases). This CDR3 is built from 15 residues. The germline V gene has CDR1 ENHRY and CDR2 SYGVKD. V dropped 5 bases and J dropped 0 bases, with 14 bases sitting between them. CDR3 protein: CAISIRDTLSYEQYF. The CDR3 DNA is TGTGCCATCAGTATCCGGGACACGCTCTCCTACGAGCAGTACTTC.

The chain is built from TRBV19 and TRBJ2-6, with D unclear. V was shortened by 1 base and J by 0 bases, with 1 base between the two germline ends. This CDR3 contains 14 residues. Germline loops: CDR1 LNHDA, CDR2 SQIVND (reference sequence). The CDR3 sequence: CASSIGSGANVLTF. In DNA form, the CDR3 reads TGTGCCAGTAGTATAGGCTCTGGGGCCAACGTCCTGACTTTC.